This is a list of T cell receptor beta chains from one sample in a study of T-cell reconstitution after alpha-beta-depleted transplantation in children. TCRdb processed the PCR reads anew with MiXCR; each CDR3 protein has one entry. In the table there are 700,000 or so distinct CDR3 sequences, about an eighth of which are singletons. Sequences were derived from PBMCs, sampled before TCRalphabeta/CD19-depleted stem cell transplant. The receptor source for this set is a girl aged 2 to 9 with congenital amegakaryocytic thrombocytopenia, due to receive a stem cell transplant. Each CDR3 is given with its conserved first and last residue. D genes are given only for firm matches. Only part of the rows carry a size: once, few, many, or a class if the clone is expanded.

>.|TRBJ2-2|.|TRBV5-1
TGCGCCAGCAGCTTTGGGGGGGCTGACACCGGGGAGCTGTTTTTT
CASSFGGADTGELFF
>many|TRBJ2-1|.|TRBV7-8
TGTGCCAGCAGCATGATTTTGCACCCACGCTACAATGAGCAGTTCTTC
CASSMILHPRYNEQFF
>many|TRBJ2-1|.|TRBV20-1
TGCAGTGCTAGAGGGACAGAGGGGGGGCACAATGAGCAGTTCTTC
CSARGTEGGHNEQFF
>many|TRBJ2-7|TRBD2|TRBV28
TGTGCCAGCAGCTTTAGCGGGGAGACCTACGAGCAGTACTTC
CASSFSGETYEQYF
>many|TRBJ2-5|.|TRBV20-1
TGCAGTGCTAGAGATTTGGGAAAGACCCAGTACTTC
CSARDLGKTQYF
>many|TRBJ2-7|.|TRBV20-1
TGCAGTGCCCATCCTGGGGCAGCTCTAACCTACGAGCAGTACTTC
CSAHPGAALTYEQYF
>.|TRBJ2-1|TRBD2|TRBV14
TGTGCCAGCAGCCAATTAGCGGGATTCTACAATGAGCAGTTCTTC
CASSQLAGFYNEQFF
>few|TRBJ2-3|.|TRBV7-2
TGTGCCAGCAGCTCATGGATCGGGGGCGGAACAGATACGCAGTATTTT
CASSSWIGGGTDTQYF
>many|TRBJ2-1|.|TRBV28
TGTGCCAGCACATGGGGCGGGAATTCCTACAATGAGCAGTTCTTC
CASTWGGNSYNEQFF
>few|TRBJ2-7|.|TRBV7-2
TGTGCCAGCAGCTTAGAGGCACTAATTGGAGGCTACGAGCAGTACTTC
CASSLEALIGGYEQYF
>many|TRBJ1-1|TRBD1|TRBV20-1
TGCAGTGCTAGACTCACTTCCGGGACAGGGAGGGGTGATGGTGAAGCTTTCTTT
CSARLTSGTGRGDGEAFF
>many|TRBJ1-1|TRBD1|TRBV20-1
TGCAGTGCTAGAGATCGGGTCTATCTAGGGGACAGACAAAACACTGAAGCTTTCTTT
CSARDRVYLGDRQNTEAFF
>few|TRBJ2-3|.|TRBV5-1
TGCGCCAGCAGCTGGGAGGTGAGGAGCACAGATACGCAGTATTTT
CASSWEVRSTDTQYF
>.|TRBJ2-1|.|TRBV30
TGTGCCTGGAGTCACCACGACTACAATGAGCAGTTCTTC
CAWSHHDYNEQFF
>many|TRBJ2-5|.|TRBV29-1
TGCAGCGTTGTGGGGTCAGAGACCCAGTACTTC
CSVVGSETQYF
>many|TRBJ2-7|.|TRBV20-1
TGCAGTGCTAGGGTCGGAGGTGGCGAGCAGTACTTC
CSARVGGGEQYF
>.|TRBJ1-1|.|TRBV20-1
TGCAGTGCTAGAGTGGGCCCGAACACTGAAGCTTTCTTT
CSARVGPNTEAFF
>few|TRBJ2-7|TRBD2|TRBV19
TGTGCCAGTAACGGCGGGAGCATCTACGAGCAGTACTTC
CASNGGSIYEQYF
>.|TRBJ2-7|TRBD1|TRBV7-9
TGTGCCAGCAGCTTACTCGGGGACAGGGTCCCCTACGAGCAGTACTTC
CASSLLGDRVPYEQYF
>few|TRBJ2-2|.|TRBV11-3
TGTGCCAGCAGCTCGACTTCCGGGGAGCTGTTTTTT
CASSSTSGELFF
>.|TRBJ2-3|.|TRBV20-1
TGCAGTGCTAGAGATCTTTTGGATACGCAGTATTTT
CSARDLLDTQYF
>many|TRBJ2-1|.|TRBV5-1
TGCGCCAGCGCCATAGAGGGGCATGAGCAGTTCTTC
CASAIEGHEQFF
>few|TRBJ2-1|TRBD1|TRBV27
TGTGCCAGCTATGGGACAGGCCCCTACAATGAGCAGTTCTTC
CASYGTGPYNEQFF
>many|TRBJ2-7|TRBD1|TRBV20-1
TGCAGTGCTATAACAGGGGGGTACGAGCAGTACTTC
CSAITGGYEQYF
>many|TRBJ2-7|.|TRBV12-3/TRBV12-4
TGTGCCAGCAGTTACCTCGGAGAGCAGTACTTC
CASSYLGEQYF
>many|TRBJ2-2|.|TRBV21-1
TGTGCCCCAGCAACTCTGGAGAACACCGGGGAGCTGTTTTTT
CAPATLENTGELFF
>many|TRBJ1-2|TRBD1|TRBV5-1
TGCGCCAGCAGCTTAAAGGACAGGGGGAAATCTAACTATGGCTACACCTTC
CASSLKDRGKSNYGYTF
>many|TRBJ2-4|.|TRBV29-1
TGCAGCGTCGAGACGCGGGTGGGGGACATTCAGTACTTC
CSVETRVGDIQYF
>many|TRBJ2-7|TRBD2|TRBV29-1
TGCAGCACCACTAGCGGGAGTTACGAGCAGTACTTC
CSTTSGSYEQYF
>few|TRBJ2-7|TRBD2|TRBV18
TGTGCCAGCTCTCTCCATGCGGGAGCGAGTAACGAGCAGTACTTC
CASSLHAGASNEQYF
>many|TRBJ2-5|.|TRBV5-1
TGCGCCAGCAGCTTGAGTATAGGTCAGCGCGGAGAGACCCAGTACTTC
CASSLSIGQRGETQYF
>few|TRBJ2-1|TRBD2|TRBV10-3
TGTGCCATCAGTGAATCTCTAGCGGGACGTGGGTTCTTC
CAISESLAGRGFF
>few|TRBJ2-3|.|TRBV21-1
TGTAGACGAGGACTCTTCCCTACGCAGTATTTT
CRRGLFPTQYF
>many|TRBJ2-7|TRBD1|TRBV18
TGTGCCAGCTCACCAGGGACAGGTAGCTCCTACGAGCAGTACTTC
CASSPGTGSSYEQYF
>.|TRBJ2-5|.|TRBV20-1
TGCAGTGCTAGCCCCGCGGGACGGGAGACCCAGTACTTC
CSASPAGRETQYF
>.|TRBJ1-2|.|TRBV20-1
TGCAGTGCTAGAGATGGGTTCCCTAACTATGGCTACACCTTC
CSARDGFPNYGYTF
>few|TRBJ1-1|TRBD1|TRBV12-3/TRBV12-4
TGTGCCAGCAGCCCCTGGACAGGGGCGCAAATGAACACTGAAGCTTTCTTT
CASSPWTGAQMNTEAFF
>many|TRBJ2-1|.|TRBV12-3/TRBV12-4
TGTGCCAGCAGTTCGACCATGAGCGGAAGCTCCTACAATGAGCAGTTCTTC
CASSSTMSGSSYNEQFF
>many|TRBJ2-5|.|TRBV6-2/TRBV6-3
TGTGCCAGCAGTTACTTACAAGAGACCCAGTACTTC
CASSYLQETQYF
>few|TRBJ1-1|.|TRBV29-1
TGCAGCGCTGGGATACACACTGAAGCTTTCTTT
CSAGIHTEAFF
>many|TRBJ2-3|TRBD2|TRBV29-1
TGCAGCGGCAACCTAGCGGGAGCAACAGATACGCAGTATTTT
CSGNLAGATDTQYF
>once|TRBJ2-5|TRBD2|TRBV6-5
TGTGCCAGCAGTTACAATGGCGGGAGACTCCAAGAGACCCAGTACTTC
CASSYNGGRLQETQYF
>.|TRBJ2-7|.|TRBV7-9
TGTGCCAGCAGCTCTGATTTCGGCGGGGCTGTTATCTACGAGCAGTACTTC
CASSSDFGGAVIYEQYF
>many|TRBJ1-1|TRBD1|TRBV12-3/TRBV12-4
TGTGCCAGCAGTTCGACAGGGGGATTAGTTGAAGCTTTCTTT
CASSSTGGLVEAFF
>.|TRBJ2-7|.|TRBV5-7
TGTGCCAGCAGCTTGGCGTCTAGCAGGACCTACGAGCAGTACTTC
CASSLASSRTYEQYF
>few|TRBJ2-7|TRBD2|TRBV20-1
TGCAGTGCTAGACAAGGACTAGCGGGAGGGTACGAGCAGTACTTC
CSARQGLAGGYEQYF
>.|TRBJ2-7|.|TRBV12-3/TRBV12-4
TGTGCCAGCAGTTTAATGGGGGAGGCTAGCTGGGGCTACGAGCAGTACTTC
CASSLMGEASWGYEQYF
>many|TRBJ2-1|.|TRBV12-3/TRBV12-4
TGTGCCAGCAGTTTTCTCCTGAATCAGGGGTACAATGAGCAGTTCTTC
CASSFLLNQGYNEQFF
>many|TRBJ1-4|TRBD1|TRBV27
TGTGCCAGCAGTCCCTTACGACAGGGGCAAAAACTGTTTTTT
CASSPLRQGQKLFF
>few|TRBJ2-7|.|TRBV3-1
TGTGCCAGCAGCTCCGACAGGAGCGAGCAGTACTTC
CASSSDRSEQYF
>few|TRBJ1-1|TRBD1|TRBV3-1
TGTGCCAGCAGCCAAGGGAGGGGGCGCCGGTTGGCTGAAGCTTTCTTT
CASSQGRGRRLAEAFF
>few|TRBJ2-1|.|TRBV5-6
TGTGCCAGCAGCTTGTACCCCAATGAGCAGTTCTTC
CASSLYPNEQFF
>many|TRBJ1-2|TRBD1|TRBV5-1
TGCGCCAGCACCGCTAAGACAGGGGATGGCTACACCTTC
CASTAKTGDGYTF
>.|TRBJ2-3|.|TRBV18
TGTGCCAGCTCACGTCATCCAGGGATGGATACGCAGTATTTT
CASSRHPGMDTQYF
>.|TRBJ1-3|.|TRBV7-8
TGTGCCAGCAGCTCTAGGCGGCAAGAATCGGATGGAAACACCATATATTTT
CASSSRRQESDGNTIYF